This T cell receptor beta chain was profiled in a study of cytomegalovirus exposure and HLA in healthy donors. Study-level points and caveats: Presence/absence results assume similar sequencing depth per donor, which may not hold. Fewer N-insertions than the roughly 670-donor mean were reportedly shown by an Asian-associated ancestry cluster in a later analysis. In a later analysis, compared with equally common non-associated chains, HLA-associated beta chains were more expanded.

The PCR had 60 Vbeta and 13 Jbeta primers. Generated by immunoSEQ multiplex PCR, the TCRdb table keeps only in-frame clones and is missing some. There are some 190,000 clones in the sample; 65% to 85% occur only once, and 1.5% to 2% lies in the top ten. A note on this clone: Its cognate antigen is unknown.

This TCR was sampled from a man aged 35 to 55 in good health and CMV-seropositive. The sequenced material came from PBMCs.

CDR3: CASSPGQGVDDTIYF. The CDR3 bases are TGTGCCAGCAGTCCAGGACAGGGGGTAGATGACACCATATATTTT. The chain combines TRBV9 with TRBJ1-3, with 10 bases identical to TRBD1. In germline, CDR1 is SGDLS, CDR2 YYNGEE. V was clipped by 5 bases and J by 8 bases; unmatched bases: 10. The CDR3 is made up of 15 amino acids.